The 15 T cell receptor beta chains in this list originate from one sample, sequenced in a study of lymphopenia after photon versus proton radiotherapy (dated by TCRdb to between 2017 and 2020). To prepare the library, the immunoSEQ multiplex PCR assay was applied. The immuneACCESS repertoire file appears here via TCRdb, limited to in-frame rearrangements. These files lack a portion of the clones; in checked studies, under half of the deficit traces to unresolved V genes, and the cause of the others is not known. This sample lists roughly 64,000 clones; about nine tenths were detected once. The ten largest clones take up 13% of the sample. Here the sequenced sample was peripheral blood, taken from a patient treated with proton-based radiotherapy. These receptors all come from an elderly man with esophageal cancer.

This clone appeared a few times. The chain combines TRBV10-1 with TRBJ2-7, with D tentatively TRBD1 or TRBD2 (5 bases each). This CDR3 is built from 13 residues. Germline values: CDR1 WNHNN, CDR2 SYGVQD (reference sequence). V dropped 3 bases and J dropped 3 bases, with 9 bases sitting between them. The CDR3 here is CASSDPGSYEQYF. The DNA of the CDR3 is TGCGCCAGCAGTGATCCAGGGAGCTACGAGCAGTACTTC.

V usage is TRBV5-6 and J usage is TRBJ1-2, with TRBD1 matching 7 bases. The CDR3 loop spans 13 amino acids. The trim removed 6 bases at V and 5 bases at J, leaving 7 bases unmatched. Germline V gene data show CDR1 as SGHDT and CDR2 as YYEEEE. The CDR3 DNA follows: TGTGCCAGCACCCAGGGGGGTAATTATGGCTACACCTTC. Translating gives CASTQGGNYGYTF.

The CDR3 spells CASKPGWNQPQHF. The CDR3 region has the DNA TGTGCCAGCAAACCAGGCTGGAATCAGCCCCAGCATTTT. This chain joins TRBV2 and TRBJ1-5; D remains unclear. The CDR3 contains 13 residues. Trimming removed 7 bases at V and 4 bases at J, with 11 bases between. The germline V gene encodes CDR1 SNHLY and CDR2 FYNNEI.

This clone appeared a single time. The chain employs TRBV19 and TRBJ2-7, with D perhaps given as TRBD1 or TRBD2 (5 bases each). CDR3 size: 14 residues. Trimming removed 3 bases from V and 1 base from J, with 10 bases in between. Germline CDR1 is LNHDA and CDR2 is SQIVND (reference sequence). The CDR3: CASSISGPSYEQYF. CDR3 in DNA: TGTGCCAGTAGTATCTCGGGGCCGTCCTACGAGCAGTACTTC.

The chain carries TRBV30 and TRBJ1-1; D call uncertain. The length of the CDR3 is 12 residues. The ends were cut back, 3 bases at V and 4 bases at J, with 9 bases in the middle. Germline V gives CDR1 GTSNPN, CDR2 SVGIG (reference sequence). CDR3 protein: CAWRGYGTEAFF. In DNA, the CDR3 is TGTGCCTGGAGGGGGTACGGCACTGAAGCTTTCTTT.

The CDR3 DNA is TGTGCCAGCAGTGAAGGAGGGCTGAATCAGCCCCAGCATTTT. Translating gives CASSEGGLNQPQHF. The chain joins TRBV2 to TRBJ1-5; D not resolved. Germline CDR1 SNHLY, CDR2 FYNNEI. The ends were cut back, 1 base at V and 4 bases at J, with 8 bases in the middle. The CDR3 covers 14 residues.

The V and J genes are TRBV5-1 and TRBJ2-3; no firm D call. V shed 1 base and J shed 2 bases, with 8 bases lying between them. The CDR3 contains 14 residues. Germline V CDR1 and CDR2: SGHRS, YFSETQ. CDR3 amino acids: CASSLIPNTDTQYF. CDR3 nucleotides: TGCGCCAGCAGCTTGATCCCGAACACAGATACGCAGTATTTT.

The V call is TRBV5-1, the J call TRBJ1-2, with D unclear. This CDR3 has 15 residues. V was trimmed by 0 bases and J by 2 bases, leaving 11 bases between them. Germline assignment: CDR1 SGHRS and CDR2 YFSETQ. The DNA for the CDR3 is TGCGCCAGCAGCTTGGGACACCAAGGAAACTATGGCTACACCTTC. Translated: CASSLGHQGNYGYTF.

The chain employs TRBV30 and TRBJ1-6; possibly TRBD1 for D (5 bases). The germline V and J ends were trimmed by 2 bases and 7 bases, with 9 bases remaining between them. Germline V CDR1 and CDR2: GTSNPN, SVGIG (reference sequence). The CDR3 is made up of 13 amino acids. CDR3 DNA: TGTGCCTGGAGTCCAGGGTCGAATTCACCCCTCCACTTT. This sequence encodes CAWSPGSNSPLHF.

This clone was seen just once. V is TRBV25-1 and J is TRBJ2-2; D is possibly TRBD1 (5 bases). The CDR3 covers 15 residues. Germline V gene sequence: CDR1 MGHDK, CDR2 SYGVNS. The germline V and J ends were trimmed by 0 bases and 4 bases, with 9 bases remaining between them. The CDR3 DNA is TGTGCCAGCAGTGAATATAAGGGGTCCACCGGGGAGCTGTTTTTT. This gives the protein CASSEYKGSTGELFF.

The chain carries TRBV18 and TRBJ2-5, with D unclear. Trimming took 3 bases from V and 5 from J, leaving 10 bases between them. The CDR3 is made up of 13 amino acids. CDR1 and CDR2 (germline): KGHSH, LQKENI. Here the CDR3 DNA reads TGTGCCAGCTCACCTGACATGGCGGAGACCCAGTACTTC. Translation: CASSPDMAETQYF.

This chain joins TRBV27 and TRBJ1-1, with unresolved D. The germline CDR1 and CDR2 sequences are MNHEY and SMNVEV (reference sequence). Trimming pared 4 bases from V and 3 bases from J, leaving 9 bases between. The CDR3 consists of 13 residues. The CDR3 protein is CASSYEPYTEAFF. CDR3 sequence (DNA): TGTGCCAGCAGTTATGAACCCTACACTGAAGCTTTCTTT.

The chain uses TRBV30 and TRBJ2-3; maybe TRBD1 (6 bases). The germline CDR1 and CDR2 sequences are GTSNPN and SVGIG (reference sequence). The CDR3 runs 15 residues. The V gene lost 2 bases and the J gene lost 6 bases, with 18 bases spanning the gap. The CDR3 DNA reads as TGTGCCTGGAGTATCAGGGGAAATCCTTGGGATACGCAGTATTTT. Its translation is CAWSIRGNPWDTQYF.

The V gene is TRBV19, the J gene TRBJ2-4, with TRBD1 matching 8 bases. This CDR3 has 16 amino acids. Germline V gene sequence: CDR1 LNHDA, CDR2 SQIVND (reference sequence). Losses at the gene ends were 4 bases for V and 8 bases for J; bases not matched to a gene: 13. CDR3 region: CASSKRPAGGADIQYF. CDR3 DNA sequence: TGTGCCAGTAGTAAACGTCCCGCAGGGGGCGCGGACATTCAGTACTTC.

The chain carries TRBV4-1 and TRBJ2-7, with D perhaps matching TRBD1 (6 bases). V lost 4 bases and J 1 base, leaving 11 bases between the germline ends. The CDR3 spans 14 residues. Germline V gene lookup returns CDR1 MGHRA and CDR2 YSYEKL. The CDR3 sequence is CASSPRQVSYEQYF. The CDR3 nucleotides read TGCGCCAGCAGCCCGAGACAGGTTTCCTACGAGCAGTACTTC.